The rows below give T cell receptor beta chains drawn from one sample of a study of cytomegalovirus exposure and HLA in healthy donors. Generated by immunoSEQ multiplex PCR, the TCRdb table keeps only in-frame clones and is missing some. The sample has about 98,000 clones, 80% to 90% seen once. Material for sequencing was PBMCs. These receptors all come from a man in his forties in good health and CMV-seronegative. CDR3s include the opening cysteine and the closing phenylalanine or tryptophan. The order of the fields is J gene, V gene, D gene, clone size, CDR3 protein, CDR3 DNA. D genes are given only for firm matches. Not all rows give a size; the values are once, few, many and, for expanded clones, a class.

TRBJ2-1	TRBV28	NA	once	CASSSVRKGNEQFF	TGTGCCAGCAGTTCCGTCCGAAAGGGGAATGAGCAGTTCTTC
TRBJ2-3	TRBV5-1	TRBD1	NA	CASSSPRLGDRADTQYF	TGCGCCAGCAGCTCTCCTCGGCTTGGGGACAGAGCAGATACGCAGTATTTT
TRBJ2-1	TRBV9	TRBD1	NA	CASSATGGPLREQFF	TGTGCCAGCAGCGCGACAGGGGGCCCCCTCAGGGAGCAGTTCTTC
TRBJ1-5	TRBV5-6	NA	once	CASSLAGYSNQPQHF	TGTGCCAGCAGCTTGGCGGGTTATAGCAATCAGCCCCAGCATTTT
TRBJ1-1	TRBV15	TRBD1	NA	CATSRSDRFNTEAFF	TGTGCCACCAGCAGGTCGGACAGGTTTAACACTGAAGCTTTCTTT
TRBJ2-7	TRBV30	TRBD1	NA	CAWGPGQGAYEQYF	TGTGCCTGGGGACCGGGACAGGGGGCCTACGAGCAGTACTTC
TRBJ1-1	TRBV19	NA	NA	CASGTGRPTNTEAFF	TGTGCCAGTGGGACTGGACGTCCTACGAACACTGAAGCTTTCTTT
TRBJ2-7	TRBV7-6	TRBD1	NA	CASSLGQDRANEQYF	TGTGCCAGCAGCTTAGGCCAAGACAGGGCCAACGAGCAGTACTTC
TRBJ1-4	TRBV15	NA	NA	CATSKRGTSKTNEKLFF	TGTGCCACCAGCAAGAGAGGGACATCAAAAACTAATGAAAAACTGTTTTTT
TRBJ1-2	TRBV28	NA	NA	CAILHLGGYGYTF	TGTGCCATCCTGCACCTGGGAGGATATGGCTACACCTTC
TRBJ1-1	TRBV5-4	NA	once	CASSGTMNTEAFF	TGTGCCAGCAGCGGCACGATGAACACTGAAGCTTTCTTT
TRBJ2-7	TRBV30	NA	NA	CAWSSGGISEQYF	TGTGCCTGGAGTAGTGGGGGCATTAGCGAGCAGTACTTC
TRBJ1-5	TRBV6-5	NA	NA	CASSYGGVGQPQHF	TGTGCCAGCAGTTACGGGGGGGTGGGACAGCCCCAGCATTTT
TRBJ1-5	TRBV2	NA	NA	CASSDPVRLDQPQHF	TGTGCCAGCAGTGATCCGGTCAGACTAGATCAGCCCCAGCATTTT
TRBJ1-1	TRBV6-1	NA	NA	CASSLRDKAEAFF	TGTGCCAGCAGCCTCCGGGACAAAGCTGAAGCTTTCTTT
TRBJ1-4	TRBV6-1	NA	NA	CASSEYPSPGLFF	TGTGCCAGCAGTGAATATCCATCCCCGGGTCTGTTTTTT
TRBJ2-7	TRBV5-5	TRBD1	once	CASSSLTGNYEQYF	TGTGCCAGCAGCTCCTTGACAGGGAACTACGAGCAGTACTTC
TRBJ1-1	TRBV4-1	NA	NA	CASSPQGITEAFF	TGCGCCAGCAGCCCACAGGGCATCACTGAAGCTTTCTTT
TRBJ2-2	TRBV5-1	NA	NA	CASSLSGSSGELFF	TGCGCCAGCAGCTTGTCTGGTAGTTCCGGGGAGCTGTTTTTT
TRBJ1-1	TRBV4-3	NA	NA	CASSQDSRQGTEAFF	TGCGCCAGCAGCCAAGATTCTCGGCAGGGCACTGAAGCTTTCTTT
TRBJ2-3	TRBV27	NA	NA	CASSESGPGAATQYF	TGTGCCAGCAGCGAGAGTGGGCCCGGAGCGGCTACGCAGTATTTT
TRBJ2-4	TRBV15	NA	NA	CATSREAGFGIQYF	TGTGCCACCAGCAGAGAAGCAGGGTTTGGCATTCAGTACTTC
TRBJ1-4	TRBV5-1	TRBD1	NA	CASSLLRQGYGEKLFF	TGCGCCAGCAGCTTGCTACGACAGGGGTACGGTGAAAAACTGTTTTTT
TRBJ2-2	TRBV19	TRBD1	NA	CASSPRTGNTGELFF	TGTGCCAGTAGTCCCCGGACAGGGAACACCGGGGAGCTGTTTTTT